The next 29 T cell receptor beta chains were all read from a single sample in a study of identifying expanded T cells in peripheral blood (dated by TCRdb to between 2019 and 2020). Receptor amplification or capture employed the immunoSEQ multiplex PCR assay. Here the immuneACCESS table is served through TCRdb, limited to in-frame sequences with V and J called. Missing clones are a known gap in these copies; in checked studies unresolved V genes cover under half, and the rest lacks a known reason. The sample table records just over 90,000 clones; 88% of these occur just once. The ten largest clonotypes hold around 4.3% of the sample. Specimen: blood. These receptors all come from a person between 18 and 75 years old in good health.

The chain is built from TRBV11-3 and TRBJ2-5; 9 positions match TRBD2. The germline V gene encodes CDR1 SGHNT and CDR2 YENEEA. With V trimmed by 5 bases and J by 4 bases, 2 bases remained unmatched. This CDR3 comprises 13 residues. The CDR3 DNA is TGTGCCAGCAGCCGGGGACTAGCAGAGACCCAGTACTTC. Amino acid sequence: CASSRGLAETQYF.

The chain carries TRBV7-2 and TRBJ2-3; D is perhaps TRBD1 (6 bases). This CDR3 is built from 14 residues. V lost 11 bases, J lost 0 bases, and 15 bases lay in between. Germline loops: CDR1 SGHTA, CDR2 FQGNSA. CDR3 residues: CAGAWGHSTDTQYF. CDR3 coding DNA: TGTGCCGGAGCGTGGGGGCACAGCACAGATACGCAGTATTTT.

The V gene is TRBV30, the J gene TRBJ1-2; D is ambiguous. Germline V gives CDR1 GTSNPN, CDR2 SVGIG (reference sequence). This CDR3 is built from 12 residues. The V and J ends lost 4 bases and 6 bases respectively, with 12 bases between them. The CDR3 DNA reads TGTGCCTGGAAATCGCGGTTGGATGGCTACACCTTC. Translation gives CAWKSRLDGYTF.

This chain links TRBV10-1 with TRBJ2-4; 7 nucleotides line up with TRBD1. In germline, CDR1 is WNHNN, CDR2 SYGVQD (reference sequence). V dropped 3 bases and J dropped 0; count of bases not matched to a gene: 5. The CDR3 is 16 amino acids. CDR3: CASSEGGNLAKNIQYF. The CDR3 DNA follows: TGCGCCAGCAGTGAAGGGGGCAATCTAGCCAAAAACATTCAGTACTTC.

A single count supports this clone. The gene calls are TRBV2 and TRBJ2-7; 10 bases fit TRBD1. Germline V gives CDR1 SNHLY, CDR2 FYNNEI. Trimming cost V 5 bases and J 3 bases; bases outside gene matches: 1. This CDR3 contains 13 residues. The CDR3 region has the DNA TGTGCCAGCAGTCGGGACAGGGGCTACGAGCAGTACTTC. Protein sequence: CASSRDRGYEQYF.

The chain combines TRBV10-3 with TRBJ2-3; 8 bases match TRBD2. Germline V gene data show CDR1 as ENHRY and CDR2 as SYGVKD. The CDR3 is 17 residues long. Losses at the gene ends were 3 bases for V and 3 bases for J; bases not matched to a gene: 11. The CDR3 protein is CAISEGDSGTYTDTQYF. CDR3 nucleotides: TGTGCCATCAGTGAAGGGGATAGCGGGACTTATACAGATACGCAGTATTTT.

This clone was counted a single time. This chain uses TRBV18 with TRBJ1-5, with 7 bases fitting TRBD1. The CDR3 is made up of 15 amino acids. Germline V CDR1 and CDR2: KGHSH, LQKENI. J was trimmed by 4 bases and V by 2 bases; bases with no gene match: 5. CDR3 residues: CASSPVGQLNQPQHF. Here the CDR3 DNA reads TGTGCCAGCTCACCAGTGGGACAGCTTAATCAGCCCCAGCATTTT. The full variable domain, its missing parts supplied by reference TRBV18 and TRBJ1-5, is NAGVMQNPRHLVRRRGQEARLRCSPMKGHSHVYWYRQLPEEGLKFMVYLQKENIIDESGMPKERFSAEFPKEGPSILRIQQVVRGDSAAYFCASSPVGQLNQPQHFGDGTRLSIL.

The rearrangement uses TRBV6-5 and TRBJ2-7; tentative D call: TRBD2 (6 bases). The CDR3 consists of 14 residues. The germline CDR1 and CDR2 sequences are MNHEY and SVGAGI. The germline V and J ends were trimmed by 8 bases and 3 bases, with 17 bases remaining between them. The CDR3 coding sequence is TGTGCCAGCGGGGGGTTCCCTGAAGACTACGAGCAGTACTTC. Amino acids: CASGGFPEDYEQYF.

CDR3 protein: CASRQGSLSGNTIYF. CDR3 sequence (DNA): TGTGCCAGCAGACAGGGCAGTCTCTCTGGAAACACCATATATTTT. The chain has TRBV25-1 and TRBJ1-3; a weak D match, TRBD1 (6 bases). The length of the CDR3 is 15 residues. Trimming took 6 bases from V and 0 from J, leaving 12 bases between them. Germline V gene data show CDR1 as MGHDK and CDR2 as SYGVNS. Filled out from reference TRBV25-1 and TRBJ1-3, the complete variable domain reads EADIYQTPRYLVIGTGKKITLECSQTMGHDKMYWYQQDPGMELHLIHYSYGVNSTEKGDLSSESTVSRIRTEHFPLTLESARPSHTSQYLCASRQGSLSGNTIYFGEGSWLTVV.

This rearrangement joins TRBV11-2 to TRBJ1-6, with unresolved D. Germline V gives CDR1 SGHAT, CDR2 FQNNGV. Trimming took off 5 bases at V and 3 bases at J, with 14 bases between the two ends. The CDR3 extends over 16 amino acids. The CDR3 DNA reads TGTGCCAGCAGCCGCTCGTTTGAGCTCTATAATTCACCCCTCCACTTT. It encodes CASSRSFELYNSPLHF. Full variable domain (missing parts from reference TRBV11-2 and TRBJ1-6): EAGVAQSPRYKIIEKRQSVAFWCNPISGHATLYWYQQILGQGPKLLIQFQNNGVVDDSQLPKDRFSAERLKGVDSTLKIQPAKLEDSAVYLCASSRSFELYNSPLHFGNGTRLTVT.

The V call is TRBV6-1, the J call TRBJ1-2; possibly TRBD1 for D (5 bases). V was trimmed by 2 bases and J by 4 bases, leaving 14 bases between them. CDR3 size: 15 residues. Looked up from germline, CDR1 is MNHNS and CDR2 is SASEGT. The CDR3 spells CASSEPAGGSYGYTF. The CDR3 coding sequence is TGTGCCAGCAGTGAACCGGCGGGGGGGAGCTATGGCTACACCTTC.

This clone is a singleton in its sample. The junction departs from germline at one end; a sequencing error may be responsible. The chain uses TRBV28 and TRBJ2-2; D may be TRBD1 or TRBD2 (5 bases each). This CDR3 is 10 amino acids long. Germline CDR1 reads MDHEN; CDR2 reads SYDVKM. The CDR3 DNA sequence: TGTGCCAGCGGGACCGCGGAGCTGTTTTTT. This gives the protein CASGTAELFF.

This clone was observed a few times. CDR3: CASSSAETGELFF. The CDR3, as DNA: TGTGCCAGCAGTTCCGCAGAAACCGGGGAGCTGTTTTTT. This chain uses TRBV6-7 with TRBJ2-2; unclear D gene. TRBV6-7 is known as an ORF, though its function is uncertain. This CDR3 has 13 residues. V was clipped by 4 bases and J by 5 bases, with 8 bases between them.

The chain uses TRBV7-9 and TRBJ2-7, with D possibly TRBD1 on 6 matching bases. The V gene's germline CDR1 is SEHNR and CDR2 FQNEAQ (reference sequence). The CDR3 is made up of 16 amino acids. V gave up 1 base and J gave up 1 base, with 14 bases separating them. CDR3 sequence reads: CASSLVSGETSYEQYF. The CDR3 nucleotides read TGTGCCAGCAGCTTAGTGTCAGGGGAAACTTCCTACGAGCAGTACTTC.

V usage is TRBV30 and J usage is TRBJ1-2; D remains ambiguous. Germline CDR1 and CDR2: GTSNPN and SVGIG (reference sequence). The V end lost 0 bases, the J end lost 8 bases, and 19 bases lay between the germline ends. This CDR3 has 15 residues. This CDR3 is CAWSVSGGSALGYTF. The CDR3 region has the DNA TGTGCCTGGAGTGTCAGTGGAGGGTCTGCTTTGGGCTACACCTTC.

The chain has TRBV18 and TRBJ2-5; the match to TRBD1 covers 11 bases. Unmatched junction bases numbered 4, after V lost 0 bases and J lost 4 bases. The CDR3 loop spans 16 amino acids. Germline V gives CDR1 KGHSH, CDR2 LQKENI. The CDR3 sequence is CASSPPGQGVPETQYF. In nucleotides, the CDR3 is TGTGCCAGCTCACCACCGGGACAGGGGGTCCCAGAGACCCAGTACTTC.

The V gene is TRBV5-6, the J gene TRBJ2-7; 9 bases agree with TRBD1. The CDR3 is made up of 15 amino acids. Germline loops: CDR1 SGHDT, CDR2 YYEEEE. V shed 4 bases, J shed 0 bases, and the junction held 5 bases outside the gene matches. The CDR3 loop is CASSMTGGGSYEQYF. The CDR3 DNA reads TGTGCCAGCAGCATGACAGGGGGAGGCTCCTACGAGCAGTACTTC.

This clone was picked up many times. The sample contains more than one DNA sequence encoding this CDR3. The chain recombines TRBV6-1 with TRBJ1-2; 10 bases align to TRBD1. The CDR3 has 14 residues. Trimming removed 1 base from V and 4 bases from J; junction bases left unmatched: 0. The germline CDR1 and CDR2 sequences are MNHNS and SASEGT. The CDR3 reads CASSEGTGGYGYTF. In DNA, the CDR3 is TGTGCCAGCAGTGAAGGGACAGGGGGCTATGGCTACACCTTC.

This rearrangement joins TRBV2 to TRBJ2-7; either TRBD1 or TRBD2 may fit D (5 bases each). Trimming stripped 9 bases from V and 0 bases from J, with 12 bases between. Germline loops: CDR1 SNHLY, CDR2 FYNNEI. The CDR3 covers 13 residues. CDR3 DNA sequence: TGTGCCAGAGCCCGGGACGGCTCCTACGAGCAGTACTTC. Protein sequence: CARARDGSYEQYF. Combining the CDR3 with reference TRBV2 and TRBJ2-7 gives the whole variable domain EPEVTQTPSHQVTQMGQEVILRCVPISNHLYFYWYRQILGQKVEFLVSFYNNEISEKSEIFDDQFSVERPDGSNFTLKIRSTKLEDSAMYFCARARDGSYEQYFGPGTRLTVT.

CDR3 in amino acids: CASSQAGTSGWDEQFF. DNA for the CDR3: TGCGCCAGCAGCCAAGCCGGGACTAGCGGGTGGGATGAGCAGTTCTTC. The chain employs TRBV4-1 and TRBJ2-1; TRBD2 agrees at 12 bases. With 1 base clipped from V and 8 bases from J, the junction kept 6 bases outside the gene matches. Germline V gene data show CDR1 as MGHRA and CDR2 as YSYEKL. This CDR3 contains 16 residues.

The chain couples TRBV27 to TRBJ2-3; 7 positions match TRBD1. After removal of 2 bases from V and 1 base from J, the junction contained 6 bases not matched to a gene. The CDR3 runs 16 residues. CDR1 and CDR2 from the germline V gene are MNHEY and SMNVEV (reference sequence). The CDR3 spells CASSLRAGQGTDTQYF. Written as DNA, the CDR3 is TGTGCCAGCAGTTTACGAGCTGGACAGGGCACAGATACGCAGTATTTT.

V is TRBV4-3 and J is TRBJ2-7, with TRBD1 matching over 12 bases. V dropped 4 bases and J dropped 5; count of bases not matched to a gene: 12. Looked up from germline, CDR1 is LGHNA and CDR2 is YSLEER. There are 17 residues in the CDR3. CDR3: CASSRGARDRGLHEQYF. The CDR3 DNA reads as TGCGCCAGCAGCCGCGGGGCCCGGGACAGGGGGCTTCACGAGCAGTACTTC.

The chain combines TRBV6-4 with TRBJ2-3; D is unresolved. V lost 0 bases and J lost 2, with 6 bases in between. Germline CDR1 is MRHNA and CDR2 is SNTAGT. CDR3 length equals 14 residues. The CDR3 DNA is TGTGCCAGCAGTGACTCGGTGGACACAGATACGCAGTATTTT. Amino acids: CASSDSVDTDTQYF.

The chain carries TRBV6-1 and TRBJ1-5, with D uncertain. The CDR3 has 13 residues. With 6 bases removed from V and 6 bases from J, the gap between germline ends came to 12 bases. The germline V gene encodes CDR1 MNHNS and CDR2 SASEGT. The CDR3 nucleotides are TGTGCCAGCAGCGAAACGGAGAGTCAGCCCCAGCATTTT. Amino acid sequence: CASSETESQPQHF.

V is TRBV7-2 and J is TRBJ1-1; 7 bases align to TRBD1. Germline lookup yields CDR1 SGHTA and CDR2 FQGNSA. CDR3 length equals 15 residues. The V and J ends lost 4 bases and 0 bases, in that order; junction bases with no gene match: 5. The CDR3 nucleotides are TGTGCCAGCAGCTCGGCAGGGGGATTGAACACTGAAGCTTTCTTT. This gives the protein CASSSAGGLNTEAFF.

The genes are TRBV20-1 and TRBJ2-7; D possibly corresponds to TRBD1 (6 bases). Germline V gives CDR1 DFQATT, CDR2 SNEGSKA (reference sequence). The CDR3 totals 11 residues. V lost 5 bases, J lost 8 bases, and 13 bases lay in between. In nucleotides, the CDR3 is TGCAGTGCTTTGAAAGGACAGCAGCAGTACTTC. This codes for CSALKGQQQYF.

This chain links TRBV14 with TRBJ1-2; no reliable D call. V lost 1 base, J lost 3 bases, and 12 bases lay in between. CDR3 size: 15 residues. Germline loops: CDR1 SGHDN, CDR2 FVKESK. The CDR3 DNA follows: TGTGCCAGCAGCCAAGGACATTCGAGATACTATGGCTACACCTTC. Translated: CASSQGHSRYYGYTF.

The V call is TRBV27, the J call TRBJ1-2, with D uncertain. This CDR3 region has 15 residues. The germline V gene has CDR1 MNHEY and CDR2 SMNVEV (reference sequence). Trimming took 2 bases from V and 4 from J, leaving 14 bases between them. CDR3 bases: TGTGCCAGCAGTTTAAGGGCCCCTCGAAGCTATGGCTACACCTTC. Translating it yields CASSLRAPRSYGYTF.

The chain links TRBV19 to TRBJ2-2, with 12 bases fitting TRBD2. In germline, CDR1 is LNHDA, CDR2 SQIVND (reference sequence). CDR3 length: 15 amino acids. J gave up 7 bases and V 5 bases, and 5 bases lay outside the gene matches. CDR3 coding DNA: TGTGCCAGTAGTCTAGCGGGAGGGCCTCACGGGGAGCTGTTTTTT. Its translation: CASSLAGGPHGELFF.